One and the same sample provided the 32 T cell receptor beta chains below, sequenced in a study of T cells after yellow fever vaccination. TCRdb reanalysed the 5' RACE reads using MiXCR and keeps one entry per CDR3 protein. This table has about 69,000 distinct CDR3 sequences, approximately 6.2% appearing once. The sample consisted of CD4+ T cells sorted from PBMCs, taken around 16 days after the first yellow fever vaccination. The receptors stem from a young man who received the YFV17D yellow fever vaccine.

The sample holds many counts of this clonotype. The V gene is TRBV18, the J gene TRBJ2-3; D is ambiguous. Germline-derived CDR1 and CDR2 are KGHSH and LQKENI. The CDR3 covers 13 residues. Between the trimmed V and J ends, which lost 0 bases and 7 bases, there was a span of 8 bases. CDR3 DNA: TGTGCCAGCTCACCACCCGTTCTTTATACGCAGTATTTT. It yields the protein CASSPPVLYTQYF.

In this sample, this clonotype turned up many times. The V and J genes are TRBV5-1 and TRBJ1-5; 8 bases align to TRBD1. Trimming cost V 4 bases and J 8 bases; bases outside gene matches: 11. The CDR3 covers 15 residues. Germline assignment: CDR1 SGHRS and CDR2 YFSETQ. CDR3 nucleotide sequence: TGCGCCAGCAGCCCCGGACAGGGAGCCTCCGAGCCCCAGCATTTT. Encoded protein: CASSPGQGASEPQHF.

This clonotype was observed at least ten times. The CDR3 protein is CASSDFLVRNEQFF. The CDR3 DNA is TGTGCCAGCAGTGATTTCCTGGTACGCAATGAGCAGTTCTTC. The rearrangement joins TRBV12-3 or TRBV12-4 to TRBJ2-1; D is uncertain. The CDR3 runs 14 residues. The ends were cut back, 5 bases at V and 6 bases at J, with 14 bases in the middle.

Worth noting for this clonotype: This may arise from a read error, as a much more abundant clone is one base away. The conserved final phenylalanine or tryptophan is absent from the CDR3, which likely points to a read error. V is TRBV5-1 and J is TRBJ2-1; D unclear. Germline V gives CDR1 SGHRS, CDR2 YFSETQ. The CDR3 has 14 amino acids. Trimming took off 4 bases at V and 7 bases at J, with 15 bases between the two ends. The CDR3: CASSPDQVWNEQFS. The CDR3 region has the DNA TGCGCCAGCAGCCCGGACCAGGTTTGGAATGAGCAGTTCTCC.

This clonotype appeared many times. This chain uses TRBV6-5 with TRBJ1-1, with D possibly TRBD1 on 5 matching bases. This CDR3 comprises 12 residues. V was cut by 6 bases and J by 11 bases, with 16 bases left in between. Germline CDR1 MNHEY, CDR2 SVGAGI. The CDR3 nucleotides are TGTGCCAGCAGCCTACGTGGGGGGAAGGCTTTCTTT. Translating it yields CASSLRGGKAFF.

There are many counts of this clonotype. The chain carries TRBV4-3 and TRBJ2-7; 11 positions match TRBD2. Germline assignment: CDR1 LGHNA and CDR2 YSLEER. The CDR3 length is 15 residues. V lost 2 bases, J lost 0 bases, and 0 bases stayed unmatched. The CDR3 bases are TGCGCCAGCAGCCAACTAGCGGGGGGCTCCTACGAGCAGTACTTC. Its protein is CASSQLAGGSYEQYF.

This clonotype was found many times. The rearrangement links TRBV11-3 to TRBJ2-5; 10 bases are shared with TRBD1. This CDR3 is built from 15 residues. CDR1 is SGHNT and CDR2 is YENEEA in the germline V gene. V was pared by 3 bases and J by 5 bases, with 6 bases of the junction left unmatched. CDR3 sequence: CASSLTGGAWETQYF. CDR3 DNA sequence: TGTGCCAGCAGCTTGACAGGGGGCGCGTGGGAGACCCAGTACTTC.

This clonotype was counted many times. The gene calls are TRBV18 and TRBJ2-5; D remains ambiguous. V gave up 4 bases and J gave up 5 bases, with 11 bases separating them. The CDR3 runs to 13 residues. Germline V gene sequence: CDR1 KGHSH, CDR2 LQKENI. CDR3 protein: CASSRLVSETQYF. CDR3 nucleotide sequence: TGTGCCAGCTCACGACTGGTTTCGGAGACCCAGTACTTC. The full variable domain, completed using reference TRBV18 and TRBJ2-5, is NAGVMQNPRHLVRRRGQEARLRCSPMKGHSHVYWYRQLPEEGLKFMVYLQKENIIDESGMPKERFSAEFPKEGPSILRIQQVVRGDSAAYFCASSRLVSETQYFGPGTRLLVL.

This clonotype showed up many times. The V and J genes are TRBV18 and TRBJ2-5, with D possibly matching TRBD1 (6 bases). CDR1 is KGHSH, CDR2 LQKENI, per germline. The CDR3 length is 14 residues. With 2 bases removed from V and 3 bases from J, the gap between germline ends came to 10 bases. CDR3 region: CASSPTSGEETQYF. For the CDR3, the DNA is TGTGCCAGCTCACCAACCTCAGGGGAAGAGACCCAGTACTTC.

The chain has TRBV4-3 and TRBJ1-6, with a tentative D call TRBD1 (5 bases). Germline values: CDR1 LGHNA, CDR2 YSLEER. Trimming pared 0 bases from V and 7 bases from J, leaving 16 bases between. This CDR3 is built from 17 residues. The CDR3 spells CASSQEWGGVGNSPLHF. DNA of the CDR3: TGCGCCAGCAGCCAAGAGTGGGGAGGGGTCGGGAATTCACCCCTCCACTTT.

This clonotype appeared many times. The chain joins TRBV12-3 or TRBV12-4 to TRBJ2-1; D uncertain. V was shortened by 4 bases and J by 2 bases, with 6 bases between the two germline ends. The CDR3 is 13 residues long. CDR3 residues: CASSSTPYNEQFF. CDR3 nucleotides: TGTGCCAGCAGTTCGACCCCCTACAATGAGCAGTTCTTC.

This clonotype was picked up many times. The chain joins TRBV6-5 to TRBJ1-1; D is perhaps TRBD1 (6 bases). CDR1 and CDR2 from the germline V gene are MNHEY and SVGAGI. V lost 0 bases to trimming and J lost 4 bases, with 15 bases between them. This CDR3 is built from 16 residues. CDR3 DNA: TGTGCCAGCAGTTACTCTCCGGGGGCGAGGGGCACTGAAGCTTTCTTT. Translated, it gives CASSYSPGARGTEAFF.

This clonotype occurred many times. Its ends do not fully match the called genes, so a read error is possible. The CDR3 here is CASSLANAGKVF. CDR3 nucleotides: TGTGCCAGCAGCTTGGCCAACGCGGGCAAGGTTTTT. The V and J genes are TRBV5-6 and TRBJ1-4, with no clear D. Germline V CDR1 and CDR2: SGHDT, YYEEEE. This CDR3 is built from 12 residues. The entire variable domain, with the rest obtained from reference TRBV5-6 and TRBJ1-4, is as follows: DAGVTQSPTHLIKTRGQQVTLRCSPKSGHDTVSWYQQALGQGPQFIFQYYEEEERQRGNFPDRFSGHQFPNYSSELNVNALLLGDSALYLCASSLANAGKVFGSGTQLSVL.

This clonotype was recorded at least ten times. The chain joins TRBV5-1 to TRBJ2-1, with TRBD1 identical over 7 bases. V was clipped by 0 bases and J by 8 bases; unmatched bases: 8. The germline CDR1 and CDR2 sequences are SGHRS and YFSETQ. CDR3 size: 15 residues. The CDR3 protein is CASSLVYRGSDEQFF. The CDR3 DNA reads TGCGCCAGCAGCTTGGTGTACAGGGGTAGTGATGAGCAGTTCTTC.

This clonotype was counted ten times or more. The chain has TRBV5-1 and TRBJ2-1; D is unclear. The V end lost 0 bases, the J end lost 7 bases, and 8 bases lay between the germline ends. The germline gives CDR1 SGHRS, CDR2 YFSETQ. CDR3 size: 13 residues. The CDR3 region has the DNA TGCGCCAGCAGCTTGGCCATGGTTAATGAGCAGTTCTTC. Protein: CASSLAMVNEQFF.

Many counts were recorded for this clonotype. The chain carries TRBV10-3 and TRBJ2-3; a weak D match, TRBD2 (6 bases). This CDR3 contains 14 residues. Germline V gene sequence: CDR1 ENHRY, CDR2 SYGVKD. Trimming left V 5 bases short and J 2 bases short, with 11 bases between. The CDR3, as DNA: TGTGCCATCAGTCCGGGACTCTCCACAGATACGCAGTATTTT. Protein: CAISPGLSTDTQYF.

This clonotype was counted at least ten times. V is TRBV28 and J is TRBJ2-7; 8 bases line up with TRBD2. J was trimmed by 0 bases and V by 5 bases; bases with no gene match: 6. The CDR3 sequence is 15 residues long. Per the germline V gene, CDR1 is MDHEN and CDR2 is SYDVKM. CDR3 region: CASSTPGGASYEQYF. DNA for the CDR3: TGTGCCAGCAGTACTCCCGGGGGGGCCTCCTACGAGCAGTACTTC.

This clonotype appeared many times. The gene calls are TRBV7-2 and TRBJ2-3; no clear D. Trimming pared 2 bases from V and 0 bases from J, leaving 6 bases between. Germline loops: CDR1 SGHTA, CDR2 FQGNSA. The CDR3 sequence is 14 residues long. The CDR3 spells CASSLNPSTDTQYF. DNA of the CDR3: TGTGCCAGCAGCTTAAATCCCAGCACAGATACGCAGTATTTT.

There are many counts of this clonotype. This chain connects TRBV12-3 or TRBV12-4 to TRBJ2-1, with 8 bases lining up with TRBD2. CDR3 length: 14 amino acids. Unmatched junction bases numbered 8, after V lost 7 bases and J lost 6 bases. CDR3 sequence: CASILGAGGNEQFF. CDR3 bases: TGTGCCAGCATCCTTGGGGCGGGGGGCAATGAGCAGTTCTTC.

This clonotype was observed at least ten times. This rearrangement joins TRBV11-2 to TRBJ2-3, with unresolved D. The V gene's germline CDR1 is SGHAT and CDR2 FQNNGV. This CDR3 has 13 residues. The ends were cut back, 0 bases at V and 7 bases at J, with 8 bases in the middle. DNA for the CDR3: TGTGCCAGCAGCTTAGATCGGCGAAATACGCAGTATTTT. Translated, it gives CASSLDRRNTQYF.

This clonotype was recorded many times. The V gene is TRBV19, the J gene TRBJ2-7; 7 nucleotides agree with TRBD1. The CDR3 is made up of 14 amino acids. V lost 5 bases and J lost 3; bases outside the gene matches: 7. CDR1 is LNHDA and CDR2 is SQIVND in the germline V gene (reference sequence). The CDR3 protein is CASSSRQGYYEQYF. CDR3 in DNA: TGTGCCAGTAGTTCCCGACAGGGATACTACGAGCAGTACTTC.

This clonotype was seen at least ten times. V is TRBV3-1 and J is TRBJ1-4; the D is unclear. The V end was cut by 4 bases, the J end by 5 bases, with 11 bases between. The CDR3 spans 14 residues. CDR1 is LGHDT, CDR2 YNNKEL, per germline (reference sequence). In nucleotides, the CDR3 is TGTGCCAGCAGCCCCCGGGCTTACAATGAAAAACTGTTTTTT. Encoded protein: CASSPRAYNEKLFF.

This clonotype was seen many times. V is TRBV5-4 and J is TRBJ2-1, with 7 bases that match TRBD2. Per germline, CDR1 SGHNT and CDR2 YYREEE (reference sequence). Trimming at V came to 0 bases and at J to 3 bases, leaving 6 bases not matched to a gene. The CDR3 is 16 amino acids. The CDR3 reads CASSLVVASGYNEQFF. The CDR3 DNA reads as TGTGCCAGCAGCTTGGTTGTGGCTAGCGGCTACAATGAGCAGTTCTTC. Variable domain in full (rest from reference TRBV5-4 and TRBJ2-1): ETGVTQSPTHLIKTRGQQVTLRCSSQSGHNTVSWYQQALGQGPQFIFQYYREEENGRGNFPPRFSGLQFPNYSSELNVNALELDDSALYLCASSLVVASGYNEQFFGPGTRLTVL.

In its sample, this clonotype was seen many times. The J gene is TRBJ1-2, the V gene TRBV11-2; a weak D match, TRBD1 (5 bases). Germline V lookup: CDR1 SGHAT, CDR2 FQNNGV. This CDR3 is 14 amino acids long. Trimming took off 2 bases at V and 8 bases at J, with 15 bases between the two ends. CDR3 nucleotide sequence: TGTGCCAGCAGCTTAATACCAGGGCGAGCAGGCTACACCTTC. Translation: CASSLIPGRAGYTF.

This clonotype was seen ten or more times. V is TRBV15 and J is TRBJ2-2; a possible D gene is TRBD1 (6 bases). Germline CDR1 and CDR2: LNHNV and YYDKDF (reference sequence). The CDR3 is made up of 17 amino acids. V dropped 6 bases and J dropped 0 bases, with 17 bases sitting between them. CDR3 nucleotide sequence: TGTGCCACCAGTTACCTACCCGGACAGTCGAACACCGGGGAGCTGTTTTTT. Its protein product is CATSYLPGQSNTGELFF.

This clonotype occurred many times. The V call is TRBV20-1, the J call TRBJ1-1, with a weak D call TRBD1 (5 bases). V was cut by 0 bases and J by 1 base, with 15 bases left in between. The CDR3 consists of 16 residues. Germline assignment: CDR1 DFQATT and CDR2 SNEGSKA (reference sequence). CDR3 coding DNA: TGCAGTGCTAGAGATTGGGGCGGACGGGCGAACACTGAAGCTTTCTTT. The encoded protein is CSARDWGGRANTEAFF.

This clonotype appeared a few times. The CDR3 reads CSARDRRLAGSAGELFF. The DNA for the CDR3 is TGCAGTGCTAGAGATCGGAGACTAGCGGGGAGCGCGGGGGAGCTGTTTTTT. The V and J genes are TRBV20-1 and TRBJ2-2; 11 positions match TRBD2. CDR3 length equals 17 residues. Germline V gene lookup returns CDR1 DFQATT and CDR2 SNEGSKA (reference sequence). V gave up 0 bases and J gave up 8 bases; unmatched junction bases: 11.

This clonotype was seen ten or more times. The J gene is TRBJ1-2, the V gene TRBV20-1; the D gene is possibly TRBD1 (6 bases). The germline gives CDR1 DFQATT, CDR2 SNEGSKA (reference sequence). This CDR3 spans 13 amino acids. Trimming removed 5 bases from V and 0 bases from J, with 10 bases in between. For the CDR3, the DNA is TGCAGTGCTGTGGACAGAACTAACTATGGCTACACCTTC. Translated: CSAVDRTNYGYTF.

This clonotype was picked up many times. This chain links TRBV5-1 with TRBJ2-5; D is perhaps TRBD1 (5 bases). Germline V gene data show CDR1 as SGHRS and CDR2 as YFSETQ. Trimming left V 5 bases short and J 4 bases short, with 12 bases between. The CDR3 is made up of 13 amino acids. The CDR3 is CASSSRVGETQYF. DNA for the CDR3: TGCGCCAGCAGTTCCAGGGTAGGAGAGACCCAGTACTTC.

This clonotype was recorded at least ten times. The gene calls are TRBV5-1 and TRBJ1-6; D is unclear. The CDR3 contains 13 residues. Germline V gene lookup returns CDR1 SGHRS and CDR2 YFSETQ. Trimming took off 0 bases at V and 7 bases at J, with 5 bases between the two ends. CDR3 sequence (DNA): TGCGCCAGCAGCTTGGGGCAGAATTCACCCCTCCACTTT. Translated, it gives CASSLGQNSPLHF.

In its sample, this clonotype was seen many times. The chain couples TRBV7-2 to TRBJ1-5, with D unresolved. Germline V gene data show CDR1 as SGHTA and CDR2 as FQGNSA. The CDR3 is 13 residues long. With 0 bases removed from V and 7 bases from J, the gap between germline ends came to 7 bases. The CDR3 DNA follows: TGTGCCAGCAGCTTAGCCGATCGGCAGCCCCAGCATTTT. This codes for CASSLADRQPQHF.

This clonotype showed up many times. The rearrangement links TRBV7-8 to TRBJ2-7; possibly TRBD2 for D (6 bases). The V gene's germline CDR1 is SGHVS and CDR2 FQNEAQ. Deletions cut 5 bases from V and 6 bases from J, with 23 bases between. CDR3 length: 16 amino acids. The CDR3 DNA is TGTGCCAGCAGCCCCAATCTGACTAGACCCTCTCGCGAGCAGTACTTC. Its translation: CASSPNLTRPSREQYF.